This TCR beta chain was captured in a study of cytomegalovirus exposure and HLA in healthy donors. The PCR made use of 60 Vbeta and 13 Jbeta primers. In the original analysis: In a later analysis, 60 million to 90 million unique TCR beta chains included roughly 11 million shared by two or more donors. Data came from immunoSEQ multiplex PCR; TCRdb stores just in-frame clones and leaves some out. From that table come the V and J calls and clone size; the DNA was used to work out D and trimming. The sample carries 95,000 to 150,000 clones, 65% to 90% recorded once. Notes on this clone: Its antigen is currently unknown.

This CDR3 is 18 amino acids long. Deletions cut 4 bases from V and 1 base from J, with 19 bases between. The V gene's germline CDR1 is MGHDK and CDR2 SYGVNS. Study findings and constraints: Previously analyzed data showed that most TCR beta V segments were productive at a frequency of about 87% or about 30%. Most CMV-associated TCR beta chains were later found to appear HLA-restricted.

The donors comprised healthy bone marrow donors. This clonotype was sampled from a man in his thirties or forties in good health and CMV-seronegative. The sequencing sample was made of PBMCs. The chain carries TRBV25-1 and TRBJ2-2; maybe TRBD2 (7 bases). This CDR3 is CASSALGRGSQNTGELFF. DNA of the CDR3: TGTGCCAGCAGTGCGCTAGGGAGGGGGTCCCAGAACACCGGGGAGCTGTTTTTT.